The 32 T cell receptor beta chains in this list originate from one sample, sequenced in a study of T-cell reconstitution after alpha-beta-depleted transplantation in children. Preparation of the TCRbeta library involved a method that used unique molecular identifiers. TCRdb re-called the PCR reads through MiXCR, storing one row per CDR3 protein. The table has some 200,000 distinct CDR3 sequences, under 9.5% seen once. Sequenced here: PBMCs from the stem cell graft donor, sampled from the stem cell graft. The receptors here all came from a human donor who donated a stem cell graft to a child with acute lymphoblastic leukemia.

This clonotype showed up many times. The chain couples TRBV7-9 to TRBJ1-1; a weak D match, TRBD1 (5 bases). The CDR3 length is 10 residues. Deletions cut 7 bases from V and 13 bases from J, with 13 bases between. Germline loops: CDR1 SEHNR, CDR2 FQNEAQ (reference sequence). The CDR3 reads CASTGTRIFF. CDR3 bases: TGTGCCAGCACCGGGACGAGGATTTTCTTT. Based on the CDR3 plus reference TRBV7-9 and TRBJ1-1, the full variable domain is DTGVSQNPRHKITKRGQNVTFRCDPISEHNRLYWYRQTLGQGPEFLTYFQNEAQLEKSRLLSDRFSAERPKGSFSTLEIQRTEQGDSAMYLCASTGTRIFFGQGTRLTVV.

V gene TRBV7-9 combines with J gene TRBJ2-2, with D unclear. Trimming stripped 0 bases from V and 6 bases from J, with 2 bases between. Germline CDR1 reads SEHNR; CDR2 reads FQNEAQ (reference sequence). The CDR3 runs 12 residues. Here the CDR3 reads CASSLAPGELFF. The CDR3 DNA reads TGTGCCAGCAGCTTAGCCCCCGGGGAGCTGTTTTTT.

This clonotype was recorded at least ten times. This chain links TRBV10-3 with TRBJ2-7; D is unresolved. The CDR3 totals 15 residues. V lost 3 bases and J 0 bases, leaving 12 bases between the germline ends. Germline assignment: CDR1 ENHRY and CDR2 SYGVKD. Written as DNA, the CDR3 is TGTGCCATCAGTGAACCCCCCCCGGACTCCTACGAGCAGTACTTC. It is translated as CAISEPPPDSYEQYF.

The J gene is TRBJ1-5, the V gene TRBV7-2, with a tentative D call TRBD1 (5 bases). The V gene's germline CDR1 is SGHTA and CDR2 FQGNSA. The CDR3 spans 17 residues. V was pared by 2 bases and J by 5 bases, with 19 bases between. The CDR3 protein is CASSLFSMDKEDQPQHF. DNA for the CDR3: TGTGCCAGCAGCTTATTCTCAATGGACAAGGAGGATCAGCCCCAGCATTTT.

The genes are TRBV7-2 and TRBJ2-7; the match to TRBD1 covers 8 bases. CDR3 length: 14 residues. J lost 4 bases, V lost 4 bases, and 6 bases had no gene match. Germline-derived CDR1 and CDR2 are SGHTA and FQGNSA. CDR3 protein: CASSSSRGHYEQYF. CDR3 in DNA: TGTGCCAGCAGCTCCTCCAGGGGGCATTACGAGCAGTACTTC.

The chain joins TRBV20-1 to TRBJ1-2; D call uncertain. Per the germline V gene, CDR1 is DFQATT and CDR2 is SNEGSKA (reference sequence). The ends were cut back, 5 bases at V and 2 bases at J, with 21 bases in the middle. This CDR3 region has 16 residues. CDR3 region: CSAESPRDLENYGYTF. Here the CDR3 DNA reads TGCAGTGCTGAGTCCCCTAGGGATCTGGAAAACTATGGCTACACCTTC.

This clonotype was observed a handful of times. This sequence joins TRBV7-8 and TRBJ2-6; 9 bases map to TRBD1. The CDR3 is 16 amino acids. Losses at the gene ends were 5 bases for V and 4 bases for J; bases not matched to a gene: 6. In germline, CDR1 is SGHVS, CDR2 FQNEAQ. The CDR3 DNA sequence: TGTGCCAGCAGCAGAGGACAGGGGAACGGGGCCAACGTCCTGACTTTC. It specifies CASSRGQGNGANVLTF.

The sample holds a few counts of this clonotype. V and J are TRBV7-9 and TRBJ1-1; 7 bases align to TRBD1. CDR1 and CDR2 from the germline V gene are SEHNR and FQNEAQ (reference sequence). The length of the CDR3 is 14 residues. Unmatched junction bases numbered 9, after V lost 7 bases and J lost 4 bases. The CDR3 coding sequence is TGTGCCAGCACCTGGACAGGATTGATCACTGAAGCTTTCTTT. Protein product: CASTWTGLITEAFF.

The rearrangement links TRBV7-8 to TRBJ2-2; 7 bases map to TRBD1. Losses at the gene ends were 5 bases for V and 2 bases for J; bases not matched to a gene: 5. CDR1 and CDR2 (germline): SGHVS, FQNEAQ. This CDR3 is 15 amino acids long. The chain's CDR3 is CASSARDSNTGELFF. The CDR3 DNA reads as TGTGCCAGCAGCGCCCGGGACAGTAACACCGGGGAGCTGTTTTTT.

The chain is built from TRBV11-3 and TRBJ2-7; TRBD1 agrees at 9 bases. CDR1 is SGHNT, CDR2 YENEEA, per germline. CDR3 length: 14 amino acids. After removal of 5 bases from V and 3 bases from J, the junction contained 5 bases not matched to a gene. CDR3 bases: TGTGCCAGCAGCCCCCGGGACAGGGACTACGAGCAGTACTTC. It encodes CASSPRDRDYEQYF.

The chain employs TRBV10-3 and TRBJ2-7; tentative D call: TRBD1 (7 bases). Trimming removed 10 bases at V and 5 bases at J, with 9 bases between. This CDR3 has 10 residues. CDR1 ENHRY and CDR2 SYGVKD come from the germline V gene. The CDR3, as DNA: TGTGCCACAGGGGGGCACGAGCAGTACTTC. This sequence encodes CATGGHEQYF.

This clonotype was counted many times. The rearrangement joins TRBV7-9 to TRBJ1-1, with D possibly matching TRBD1 (6 bases). The length of the CDR3 is 14 residues. Per germline, CDR1 SEHNR and CDR2 FQNEAQ (reference sequence). Trimming removed 6 bases from V and 4 bases from J, with 15 bases in between. The CDR3 here is CASRGLRGTTEAFF. The DNA for the CDR3 is TGTGCCAGCAGAGGCTTGAGGGGGACCACTGAAGCTTTCTTT.

The chain combines TRBV7-2 with TRBJ2-7; 9 positions match TRBD1. CDR3 length: 15 amino acids. Trimming cost V 1 base and J 4 bases; bases outside gene matches: 5. The germline V gene encodes CDR1 SGHTA and CDR2 FQGNSA. The CDR3 bases are TGTGCCAGCAGCTTAGTTGGACAGGGGAATTACGAGCAGTACTTC. Protein: CASSLVGQGNYEQYF.

The chain links TRBV5-1 to TRBJ2-5; D is ambiguous. The CDR3 has 13 residues. V was pared by 1 base and J by 5 bases, with 9 bases between. CDR1 is SGHRS, CDR2 YFSETQ, per germline. Here the CDR3 DNA reads TGCGCCAGCAGCTTGATGGTCTCTGAGACCCAGTACTTC. Amino acids: CASSLMVSETQYF.

This chain links TRBV7-6 with TRBJ2-5; D gene uncertain. V was shortened by 0 bases and J by 8 bases, with 13 bases between the two germline ends. This CDR3 is built from 14 residues. Germline CDR1 SGHVS, CDR2 FNYEAQ. The CDR3 here is CASSLAIGVDTQYF. CDR3 coding DNA: TGTGCCAGCAGCTTAGCGATTGGGGTAGACACCCAGTACTTC.

A note on this clonotype: One end of the junction fails to match germline, which may point to a read error. This chain connects TRBV4-2 to TRBJ2-1; D is possibly TRBD1 (6 bases). CDR3 size: 16 residues. The germline V gene encodes CDR1 LGHNA and CDR2 YNFKEQ. The CDR3 bases are TGTGCCAGCAACCAAGGTGACGTGGGGGCCTCGAATGAGCAGTTCTTC. It yields the protein CASNQGDVGASNEQFF.

This clonotype was seen a single time. This may stem from a read error, because a much larger clone lies one nucleotide away. This rearrangement joins TRBV27 to TRBJ1-4, with 7 bases identical to TRBD1. V lost 5 bases and J lost 8; bases outside the gene matches: 8. The CDR3 extends over 14 amino acids. CDR1 and CDR2 from the germline V gene are MNHEY and SMNVEV (reference sequence). The CDR3 region has the DNA TGTGCCAGCAGTCCCGGGACAGTATGGGAAAAACTGTTTTTT. Protein sequence: CASSPGTVWEKLFF. Full variable domain (missing parts from reference TRBV27 and TRBJ1-4): EAQVTQNPRYLITVTGKKLTVTCSQNMNHEYMSWYRQDPGLGLRQIYYSMNVEVTDKGDVPEGYKVSRKEKRNFPLILESPSPNQTSLYFCASSPGTVWEKLFFGSGTQLSVL.

This clonotype was detected a few times. This chain connects TRBV20-1 to TRBJ2-7; a weak D match, TRBD1 (5 bases). Per the germline V gene, CDR1 is DFQATT and CDR2 is SNEGSKA (reference sequence). The CDR3 loop spans 14 amino acids. The germline V and J ends were trimmed by 3 bases and 2 bases, with 14 bases remaining between them. CDR3 in DNA: TGCAGTGCTAGCGACCCAGGGTTACCCTACGAGCAGTACTTC. This sequence encodes CSASDPGLPYEQYF.

V and J are TRBV7-9 and TRBJ2-2; 8 positions match TRBD1. This CDR3 region has 15 residues. J gave up 1 base and V 3 bases, and 1 base lay outside the gene matches. Germline CDR1 is SEHNR and CDR2 is FQNEAQ (reference sequence). The CDR3 sequence: CASSFDRGNTGELFF. The CDR3, as DNA: TGTGCCAGCAGCTTCGACAGGGGGAACACCGGGGAGCTGTTTTTT.

The chain is built from TRBV6-2 or TRBV6-3 and TRBJ2-1, with 10 bases lining up with TRBD2. The CDR3 is 15 amino acids. Germline CDR1 MNHEY, CDR2 SVGEGT. V trimming: 5 bases; J trimming: 6 bases; junction bases outside the gene matches: 7. CDR3 residues: CASSQRGGIINEQFF. Written as DNA, the CDR3 is TGTGCCAGCAGTCAGCGGGGGGGCATCATCAATGAGCAGTTCTTC.

With respect to this clonotype: An end of the junction differs from the germline gene, which may be a read error. The chain couples TRBV15 to TRBJ2-3; D is unclear. The germline CDR1 and CDR2 sequences are LNHNV and YYDKDF (reference sequence). There are 14 residues in the CDR3. The CDR3 DNA follows: TGTGCCAACAGCAGAGATTTGTCCACAGATACGCAGTATTTT. Translated, it gives CANSRDLSTDTQYF.

The chain has TRBV27 and TRBJ2-7; 7 positions match TRBD2. This CDR3 is built from 16 residues. The germline gives CDR1 MNHEY, CDR2 SMNVEV (reference sequence). V lost 5 bases, J lost 7 bases, and 17 bases stayed unmatched. The CDR3 DNA is TGTGCCAGCAGTCCCACCCCCCTTGCGGGGGACTTGGAGCAGTACTTC. Translation: CASSPTPLAGDLEQYF.

J is TRBJ1-5 and V is TRBV12-3 or TRBV12-4, with D perhaps matching TRBD1 (6 bases). The length of the CDR3 is 16 residues. The ends were cut back, 3 bases at V and 3 bases at J, with 15 bases in the middle. CDR3 coding DNA: TGTGCCAGCAGTTTCTGGGGGCGAGGATTCAATCAGCCCCAGCATTTT. Its protein product is CASSFWGRGFNQPQHF.

This clonotype was seen only a few times. The CDR3 spells CSVDRPNTEAFF. CDR3 DNA: TGCAGCGTGGACAGACCTAACACTGAAGCTTTCTTT. This chain uses TRBV29-1 with TRBJ1-1; D possibly corresponds to TRBD1 (6 bases). The CDR3 totals 12 residues. Germline CDR1 and CDR2: SQVTM and ANQGSEA. Trimming shortened V by 6 bases and J by 2 bases, and 10 bases separated the two germline ends.

This clonotype was recorded many times. The rearrangement links TRBV4-2 to TRBJ2-2, with D uncertain. Per the germline V gene, CDR1 is LGHNA and CDR2 is YNFKEQ. The CDR3 has 14 residues. Trimming removed 0 bases at V and 6 bases at J, with 8 bases between. The CDR3 loop is CASSQDVDSGELFF. The CDR3 region has the DNA TGTGCCAGCAGCCAAGATGTAGATTCCGGGGAGCTGTTTTTT.

The sample holds a few counts of this clonotype. The gene calls are TRBV25-1 and TRBJ2-5; 9 nucleotides agree with TRBD1. The length of the CDR3 is 17 residues. Germline-derived CDR1 and CDR2 are MGHDK and SYGVNS. V lost 4 bases and J lost 3; bases outside the gene matches: 12. CDR3 in DNA: TGTGCCAGCAGTGTAGGACAGGGGCGTTGGGATGAAGAGACCCAGTACTTC. Its protein is CASSVGQGRWDEETQYF.

The V call is TRBV5-1, the J call TRBJ2-3; maybe TRBD2 (6 bases). Per germline, CDR1 SGHRS and CDR2 YFSETQ. Trimming shortened V by 1 base and J by 1 base, and 10 bases separated the two germline ends. The CDR3 has 15 amino acids. The CDR3 DNA reads TGCGCCAGCAGCTTGTCTAGCGCCGGCACAGATACGCAGTATTTT. Translation: CASSLSSAGTDTQYF.

This clonotype was detected many times. The CDR3 DNA sequence: TGTGCCACCAGCCGCACCGAGGACAGTTTAGCTTTCTTT. It translates to CATSRTEDSLAFF. The chain uses TRBV15 and TRBJ1-1, with D perhaps TRBD1 (6 bases). This CDR3 has 13 amino acids. Germline CDR1 is LNHNV and CDR2 is YYDKDF (reference sequence). V was pared by 5 bases and J by 10 bases, with 17 bases between.

The chain is built from TRBV7-8 and TRBJ1-2; 9 positions match TRBD1. J lost 7 bases, V lost 1 base, and 1 base had no gene match. The CDR3 covers 13 residues. CDR1 and CDR2 (germline): SGHVS, FQNEAQ. This chain's CDR3 is CASSLDRGPGYTF. The CDR3 coding sequence is TGTGCCAGCAGCTTAGACAGGGGGCCTGGCTACACCTTC. Looking up the rest from reference TRBV7-8 and TRBJ1-2 gives the full variable domain: GAGVSQSPRYKVAKRGQDVALRCDPISGHVSLFWYQQALGQGPEFLTYFQNEAQLDKSGLPSDRFFAERPEGSVSTLKIQRTQQEDSAVYLCASSLDRGPGYTFGSGTRLTVV.

This clonotype showed up many times. One junction end disagrees with the germline gene, perhaps due to a read error. The CDR3 sequence is CASSLGGITDTQYF. The CDR3 DNA is TGCGCCAGCAGCTTGGGCGGGATCACAGATACGCAGTATTTT. V usage is TRBV7-9 and J usage is TRBJ2-3; perhaps TRBD2 as D (6 bases). This CDR3 contains 14 residues. The germline gives CDR1 SEHNR, CDR2 FQNEAQ (reference sequence).

This clonotype was counted at least ten times. The rearrangement joins TRBV7-2 to TRBJ2-7; no firm D call. CDR1 is SGHTA, CDR2 FQGNSA, per germline. V was trimmed by 3 bases and J by 1 base, leaving 13 bases between them. CDR3 length equals 15 residues. CDR3 region: CASSFSGFTSYEQYF. The CDR3, as DNA: TGTGCCAGCAGCTTTTCCGGCTTTACGTCCTACGAGCAGTACTTC.

The rearrangement uses TRBV11-3 and TRBJ2-7; D uncertain. V was cut by 5 bases and J by 2 bases, with 13 bases left in between. The CDR3 is made up of 14 amino acids. Germline V lookup: CDR1 SGHNT, CDR2 YENEEA. The chain's CDR3 is CASSPPRYPYEQYF. CDR3 nucleotide sequence: TGTGCCAGCAGCCCCCCGCGGTACCCCTACGAGCAGTACTTC. The variable domain in full, with the rest retrieved from reference TRBV11-3 and TRBJ2-7, is EAGVVQSPRYKIIEKKQPVAFWCNPISGHNTLYWYLQNLGQGPELLIRYENEEAVDDSQLPKDRFSAERLKGVDSTLKIQPAELGDSAVYLCASSPPRYPYEQYFGPGTRLTVT.